The present entry profiles one TCR beta chain with its context. Its target is not known. Amplified TCR beta CDR3 regions were obtained using RNA transcripts as template. First-round RT-PCR relied on HTBI primers, and a second-round multiplex PCR came next. TCRdb fed the multiplex PCR reads into MiXCR, producing one record per CDR3 protein. In the table there are more than 1,000,000 distinct CDR3 sequences, roughly 35% of which are singletons. CDR3 size: 11 residues. V was clipped by 4 bases and J by 8 bases, with 9 bases between them. Germline CDR1 SQVTM, CDR2 ANQGSEA. The hyperthyroidism patients had a new diagnosis of under 2 months' duration and were aged 18 to 65. Reliance was placed on clinical symptoms, serum thyroxine, TRAb, thyroid ultrasound and orbital computed tomography for diagnosis. The data derive from a study of Graves' ophthalmopathy and Graves' hyperthyroidism. General observations from the study: Forecasting of ophthalmopathy progression by the model achieved around 71% sensitivity and approximately 72% specificity. Blood also harbored most expanded thyroid clonotypes above 0.001 frequency.

The chain couples TRBV29-1 to TRBJ2-1; the D gene is possibly TRBD2 (5 bases). Sequencing was performed on peripheral blood or thyroid tissue (not recorded which). The clonotype was recovered from an adult man with Graves' hyperthyroidism. The CDR3: CSVGPGDEQFF. The CDR3 DNA is TGCAGCGTTGGACCCGGGGATGAGCAGTTCTTC.